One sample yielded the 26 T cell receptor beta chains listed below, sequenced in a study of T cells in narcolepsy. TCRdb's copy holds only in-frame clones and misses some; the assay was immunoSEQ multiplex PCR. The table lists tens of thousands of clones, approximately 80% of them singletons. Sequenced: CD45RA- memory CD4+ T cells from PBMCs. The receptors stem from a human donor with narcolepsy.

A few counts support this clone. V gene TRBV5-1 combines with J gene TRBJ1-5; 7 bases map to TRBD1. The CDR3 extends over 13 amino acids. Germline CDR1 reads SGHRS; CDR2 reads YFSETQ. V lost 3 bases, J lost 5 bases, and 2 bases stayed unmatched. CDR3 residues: CASSYDRDQPQHF. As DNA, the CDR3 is TGCGCCAGCAGCTACGACAGGGATCAGCCCCAGCATTTT.

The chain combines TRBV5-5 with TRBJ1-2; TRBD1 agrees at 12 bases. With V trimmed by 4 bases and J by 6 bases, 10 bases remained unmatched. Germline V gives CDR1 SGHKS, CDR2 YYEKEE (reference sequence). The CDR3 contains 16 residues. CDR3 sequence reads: CASSGRSGTGGNGYTF. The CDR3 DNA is TGTGCCAGCAGCGGGCGCTCCGGGACAGGGGGCAATGGCTACACCTTC.

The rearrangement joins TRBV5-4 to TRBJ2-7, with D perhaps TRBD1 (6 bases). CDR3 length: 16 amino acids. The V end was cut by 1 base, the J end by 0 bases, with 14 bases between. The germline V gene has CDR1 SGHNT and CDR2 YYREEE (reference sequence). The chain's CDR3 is CASSLNRARGSYEQYF. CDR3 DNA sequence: TGTGCCAGCAGCTTGAATAGGGCCAGGGGCTCCTACGAGCAGTACTTC.

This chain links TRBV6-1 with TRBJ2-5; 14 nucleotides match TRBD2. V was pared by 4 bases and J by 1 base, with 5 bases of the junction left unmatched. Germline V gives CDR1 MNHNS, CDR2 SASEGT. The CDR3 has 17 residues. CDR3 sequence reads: CASSGTSGGYTQETQYF. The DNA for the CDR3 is TGTGCCAGCAGTGGGACTAGCGGGGGGTACACCCAAGAGACCCAGTACTTC.

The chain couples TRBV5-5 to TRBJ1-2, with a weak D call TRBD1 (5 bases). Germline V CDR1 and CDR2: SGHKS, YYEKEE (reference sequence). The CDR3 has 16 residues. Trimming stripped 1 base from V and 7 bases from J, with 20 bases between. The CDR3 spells CASSLTPGSPSSGYTF. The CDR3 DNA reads TGTGCCAGCAGCTTGACCCCAGGGTCCCCGAGTAGTGGCTACACCTTC. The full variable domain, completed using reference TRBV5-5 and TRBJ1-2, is DAGVTQSPTHLIKTRGQQVTLRCSPISGHKSVSWYQQVLGQGPQFIFQYYEKEERGRGNFPDRFSARQFPNYSSELNVNALLLGDSALYLCASSLTPGSPSSGYTFGSGTRLTVV.

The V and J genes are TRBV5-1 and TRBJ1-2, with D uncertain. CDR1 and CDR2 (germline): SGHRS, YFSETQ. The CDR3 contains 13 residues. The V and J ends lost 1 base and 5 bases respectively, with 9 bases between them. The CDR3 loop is CASSLTWTYGYTF. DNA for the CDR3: TGCGCCAGCAGCTTGACCTGGACTTATGGCTACACCTTC.

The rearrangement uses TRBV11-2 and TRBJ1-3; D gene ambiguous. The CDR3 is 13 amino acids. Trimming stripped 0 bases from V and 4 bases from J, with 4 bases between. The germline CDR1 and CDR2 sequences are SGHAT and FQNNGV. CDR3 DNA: TGTGCCAGCAGCTTAGACGTCGGAAACACCATATATTTT. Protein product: CASSLDVGNTIYF.

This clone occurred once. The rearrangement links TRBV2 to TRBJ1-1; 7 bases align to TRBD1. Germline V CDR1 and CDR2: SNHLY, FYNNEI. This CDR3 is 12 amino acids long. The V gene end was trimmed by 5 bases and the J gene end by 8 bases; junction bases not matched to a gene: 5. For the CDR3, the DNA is TGTGCCAGCAGTCCGACAGGGAAAGAAGCTTTCTTT. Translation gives CASSPTGKEAFF.

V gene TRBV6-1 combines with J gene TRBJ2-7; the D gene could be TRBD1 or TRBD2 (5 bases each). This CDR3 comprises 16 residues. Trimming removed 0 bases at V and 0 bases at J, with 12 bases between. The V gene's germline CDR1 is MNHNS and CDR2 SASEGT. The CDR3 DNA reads TGTGCCAGCAGTGAAGCTAGGGACCGCCTCTCCTACGAGCAGTACTTC. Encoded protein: CASSEARDRLSYEQYF.

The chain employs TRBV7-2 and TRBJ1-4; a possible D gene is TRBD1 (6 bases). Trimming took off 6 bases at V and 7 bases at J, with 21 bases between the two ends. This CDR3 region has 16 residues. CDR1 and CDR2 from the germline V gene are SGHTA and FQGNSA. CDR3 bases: TGTGCCAGCAGTCTCCCGGACGGGGGGGCGGTTGAAAAACTGTTTTTT. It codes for CASSLPDGGAVEKLFF.

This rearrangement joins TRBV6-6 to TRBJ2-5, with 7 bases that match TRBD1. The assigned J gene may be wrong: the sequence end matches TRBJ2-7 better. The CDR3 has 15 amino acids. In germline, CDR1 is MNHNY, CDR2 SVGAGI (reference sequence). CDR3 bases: TGTGCCAGCAGTAAGGGACAGAATCCCTTCTACGAGCAGTACTTC. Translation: CASSKGQNPFYEQYF.

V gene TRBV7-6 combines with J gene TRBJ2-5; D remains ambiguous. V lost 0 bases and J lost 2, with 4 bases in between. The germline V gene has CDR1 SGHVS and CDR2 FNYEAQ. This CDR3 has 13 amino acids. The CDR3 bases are TGTGCCAGCAGCTTAGCGCCGCAAGAGACCCAGTACTTC. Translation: CASSLAPQETQYF.

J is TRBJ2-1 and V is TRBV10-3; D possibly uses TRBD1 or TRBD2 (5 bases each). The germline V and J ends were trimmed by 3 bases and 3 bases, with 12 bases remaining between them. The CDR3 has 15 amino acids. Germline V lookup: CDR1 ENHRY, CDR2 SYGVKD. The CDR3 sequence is CAISDLGVNYNEQFF. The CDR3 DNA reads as TGTGCCATCAGTGACTTGGGGGTTAACTACAATGAGCAGTTCTTC.

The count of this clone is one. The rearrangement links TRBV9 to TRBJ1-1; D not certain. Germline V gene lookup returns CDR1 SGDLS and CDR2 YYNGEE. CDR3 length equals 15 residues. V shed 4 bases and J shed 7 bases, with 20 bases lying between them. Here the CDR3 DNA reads TGTGCCAGCAGCTCCAACACGGAGGGCGCGCGTGAAGCTTTCTTT. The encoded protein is CASSSNTEGAREAFF.

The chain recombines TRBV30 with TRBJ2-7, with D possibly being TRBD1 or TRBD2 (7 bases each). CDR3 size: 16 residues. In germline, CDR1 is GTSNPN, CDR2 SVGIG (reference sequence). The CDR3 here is CAQDRSSGSMADEQYF. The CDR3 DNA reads TGTGCACAGGACAGGTCTAGCGGTTCTATGGCCGACGAGCAGTACTTC.

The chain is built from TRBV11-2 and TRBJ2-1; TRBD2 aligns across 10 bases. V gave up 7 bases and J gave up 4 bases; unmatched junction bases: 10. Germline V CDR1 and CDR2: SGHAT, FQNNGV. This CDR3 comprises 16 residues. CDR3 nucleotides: TGTGCCAGCACCCTCGGGTTAGCGGGGGGATACAATGAGCAGTTCTTC. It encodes CASTLGLAGGYNEQFF.

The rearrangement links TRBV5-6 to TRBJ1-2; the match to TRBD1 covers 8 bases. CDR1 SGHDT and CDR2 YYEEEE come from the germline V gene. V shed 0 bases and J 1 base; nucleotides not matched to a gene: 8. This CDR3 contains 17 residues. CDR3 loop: CASSLVLLTGDNYGYTF. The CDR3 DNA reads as TGTGCCAGCAGCTTGGTACTCTTGACAGGGGATAACTATGGCTACACCTTC.

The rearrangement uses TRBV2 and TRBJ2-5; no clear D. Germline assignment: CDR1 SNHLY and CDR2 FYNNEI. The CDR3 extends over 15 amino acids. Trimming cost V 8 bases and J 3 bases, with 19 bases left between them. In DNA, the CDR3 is TGTGCCAGCGGGGATGCCACCGAAGTTAAAGAGACCCAGTACTTC. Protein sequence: CASGDATEVKETQYF.

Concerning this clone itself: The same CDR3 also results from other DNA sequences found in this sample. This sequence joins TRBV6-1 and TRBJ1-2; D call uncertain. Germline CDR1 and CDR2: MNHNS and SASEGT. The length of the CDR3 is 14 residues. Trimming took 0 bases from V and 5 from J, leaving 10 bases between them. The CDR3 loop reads CASSEASVAYGYTF. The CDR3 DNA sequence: TGTGCCAGCAGTGAAGCTTCGGTTGCGTATGGCTACACCTTC.

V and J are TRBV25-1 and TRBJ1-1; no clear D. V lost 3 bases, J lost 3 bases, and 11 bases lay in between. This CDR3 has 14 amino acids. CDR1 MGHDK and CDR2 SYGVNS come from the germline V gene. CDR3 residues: CASSDSHKDTEAFF. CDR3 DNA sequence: TGTGCCAGCAGTGATAGTCATAAGGACACTGAAGCTTTCTTT. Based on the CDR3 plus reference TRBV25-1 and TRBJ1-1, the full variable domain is EADIYQTPRYLVIGTGKKITLECSQTMGHDKMYWYQQDPGMELHLIHYSYGVNSTEKGDLSSESTVSRIRTEHFPLTLESARPSHTSQYLCASSDSHKDTEAFFGQGTRLTVV.

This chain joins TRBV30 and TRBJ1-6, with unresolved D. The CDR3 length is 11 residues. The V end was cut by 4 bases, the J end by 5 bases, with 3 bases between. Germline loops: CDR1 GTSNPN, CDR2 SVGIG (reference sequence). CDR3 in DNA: TGTGCCTGGAACAATAATTCACCCCTCCACTTT. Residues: CAWNNNSPLHF.

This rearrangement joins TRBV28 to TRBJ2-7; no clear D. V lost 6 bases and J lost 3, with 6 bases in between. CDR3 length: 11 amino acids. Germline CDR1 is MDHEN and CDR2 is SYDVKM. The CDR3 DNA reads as TGTGCCAGCAGCGACAACTACGAGCAGTACTTC. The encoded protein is CASSDNYEQYF.

CDR3 coding DNA: TGTGCCAGCAGTTTATTGGGAAGGGATGGCTACACCTTC. This sequence encodes CASSLLGRDGYTF. V usage is TRBV28 and J usage is TRBJ1-2; D is unresolved. The germline gives CDR1 MDHEN, CDR2 SYDVKM. The CDR3 sequence is 13 residues long. Trimming left V 1 base short and J 6 bases short, with 9 bases between.

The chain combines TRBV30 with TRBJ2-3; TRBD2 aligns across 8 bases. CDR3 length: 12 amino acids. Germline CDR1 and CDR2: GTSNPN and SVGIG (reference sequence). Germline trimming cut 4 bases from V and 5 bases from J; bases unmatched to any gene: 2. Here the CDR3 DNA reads TGTGCCTGGAAAGGGACTAGAGATACGCAGTATTTT. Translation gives CAWKGTRDTQYF.

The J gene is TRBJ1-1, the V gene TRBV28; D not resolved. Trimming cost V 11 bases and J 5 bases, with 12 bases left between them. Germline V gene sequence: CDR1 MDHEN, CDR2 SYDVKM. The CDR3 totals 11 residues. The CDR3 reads CACQKRTEAFF. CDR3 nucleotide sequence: TGTGCCTGCCAGAAGAGGACTGAAGCTTTCTTT.

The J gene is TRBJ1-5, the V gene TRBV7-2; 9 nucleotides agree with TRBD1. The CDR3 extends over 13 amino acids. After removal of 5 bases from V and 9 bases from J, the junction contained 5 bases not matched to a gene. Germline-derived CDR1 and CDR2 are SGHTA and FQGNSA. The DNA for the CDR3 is TGTGCCAGCAGCAAAGCGGGACAGGGGCCCCAGCATTTT. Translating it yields CASSKAGQGPQHF.